Below, 15 T cell receptor beta chains from the same sample are listed, as sequenced in a study of T-cell memory formation after mild COVID-19. A single record per CDR3 protein comes from TCRdb applying MiXCR to the 5' RACE reads. The sample has around 300,000 distinct CDR3 sequences, roughly 13% seen once; the top ten hold 20% to 25%. The sequencing input was PBMCs or a T cell subset sorted from them (not recorded which). The receptors derive from a man aged 18 to 35 who had mild COVID-19 (a few samples of this study predate the infection). Cell type and time point are not known.

This clonotype came up many times. The chain links TRBV12-3 or TRBV12-4 to TRBJ2-6; D remains ambiguous. Between the trimmed V and J ends, which lost 4 bases and 1 base, there was a span of 11 bases. The CDR3 sequence is 16 residues long. CDR3 sequence: CASSSIQISGANVLTF. The DNA of the CDR3 is TGTGCCAGCAGTTCCATACAGATTTCTGGGGCCAACGTCCTGACTTTC.

The chain carries TRBV5-1 and TRBJ1-6; D might be TRBD1 (6 bases). Per the germline V gene, CDR1 is SGHRS and CDR2 is YFSETQ. Trimming cost V 8 bases and J 0 bases, with 9 bases left between them. The CDR3 extends over 14 amino acids. The CDR3 loop reads CASKGDSYNSPLHF. The CDR3 region has the DNA TGCGCCAGTAAGGGGGACTCCTATAATTCACCCCTCCACTTT.

A few counts support this clonotype. The chain carries TRBV6-1 and TRBJ1-2; D ambiguous. The CDR3 contains 15 residues. Germline CDR1 is MNHNS and CDR2 is SASEGT. V lost 4 bases and J 0 bases, leaving 12 bases between the germline ends. CDR3 in amino acids: CASSALPRANYGYTF. The CDR3 DNA follows: TGTGCCAGCAGTGCTCTCCCCCGAGCTAACTATGGCTACACCTTC.

Ten or more counts support this clonotype. The chain couples TRBV7-2 to TRBJ2-5, with 7 bases that match TRBD1. J was trimmed by 5 bases and V by 5 bases; bases with no gene match: 8. The CDR3 consists of 14 residues. Germline assignment: CDR1 SGHTA and CDR2 FQGNSA. The CDR3 region is CASSPMGQSETQYF. For the CDR3, the DNA is TGTGCCAGCAGCCCGATGGGACAGTCGGAGACCCAGTACTTC.

This rearrangement joins TRBV25-1 to TRBJ1-2; 11 bases are shared with TRBD1. The V gene end was trimmed by 3 bases and the J gene end by 5 bases; junction bases not matched to a gene: 5. Germline V gives CDR1 MGHDK, CDR2 SYGVNS. This CDR3 is 15 amino acids long. The CDR3 loop reads CASSEGQGGFYGYTF. In DNA form, the CDR3 reads TGTGCCAGCAGTGAGGGACAGGGGGGCTTTTATGGCTACACCTTC.

The chain employs TRBV10-3 and TRBJ2-7; 8 bases agree with TRBD1. CDR3 size: 14 residues. V was clipped by 2 bases and J by 9 bases; unmatched bases: 9. Germline assignment: CDR1 ENHRY and CDR2 SYGVKD. The CDR3 DNA sequence: TGTGCCATCAGTGAGGGGGACAGGATCGAGGTGCAGTACTTC. Protein: CAISEGDRIEVQYF.

This clonotype occurred a few times. The V and J genes are TRBV7-2 and TRBJ2-3; the D gene is possibly TRBD2 (5 bases). The germline V gene has CDR1 SGHTA and CDR2 FQGNSA. The CDR3 runs to 14 residues. V dropped 2 bases and J dropped 4 bases, with 10 bases sitting between them. CDR3 nucleotide sequence: TGTGCCAGCAGCTTAAGGAGGTTCCCAGATACGCAGTATTTT. Translated: CASSLRRFPDTQYF.

A few counts support this clonotype. The rearrangement links TRBV12-3 or TRBV12-4 to TRBJ2-3; 8 bases are a match to TRBD1. The CDR3 spans 14 residues. With 3 bases clipped from V and 5 bases from J, the junction kept 4 bases outside the gene matches. The CDR3 DNA follows: TGTGCCAGCAGTTTTTATACAGGGGGAGATACGCAGTATTTT. Translated: CASSFYTGGDTQYF.

This clonotype was seen a handful of times. The chain employs TRBV6-5 and TRBJ2-5; D possibly matches TRBD1 or TRBD2 (5 bases each). Trimming took 0 bases from V and 5 from J, leaving 19 bases between them. Germline V gives CDR1 MNHEY, CDR2 SVGAGI. This CDR3 comprises 17 residues. CDR3 DNA sequence: TGTGCCAGCAGTTACTCCTTTTTAGGGGAGAGTTGGGAGACCCAGTACTTC. Amino acid sequence: CASSYSFLGESWETQYF.

CDR3 amino acids: CASSYSAPQQGSNQPQHF. The CDR3 DNA reads as TGTGCCAGCAGTTACTCAGCCCCACAACAGGGAAGCAATCAGCCCCAGCATTTT. This chain links TRBV6-5 with TRBJ1-5; perhaps TRBD1 as D (6 bases). The V end lost 0 bases, the J end lost 1 base, and 16 bases lay between the germline ends. The V gene's germline CDR1 is MNHEY and CDR2 SVGAGI. CDR3 length equals 18 residues.

V is TRBV7-9 and J is TRBJ2-5; D is possibly TRBD2 (6 bases). CDR1 is SEHNR, CDR2 FQNEAQ, per germline (reference sequence). Trimming took off 4 bases at V and 1 base at J, with 13 bases between the two ends. This CDR3 has 15 amino acids. CDR3 DNA: TGTGCCAGCAGCTCCCCGGCGGGGCCCCAAGAGACCCAGTACTTC. Amino acids: CASSSPAGPQETQYF.

Of note for this clonotype: Relative to the germline gene, one junction end is altered; a read error may explain this. J is TRBJ2-5 and V is TRBV7-7; 10 bases line up with TRBD1. The CDR3 runs to 15 residues. Germline values: CDR1 SSHAT, CDR2 FNYEAQ (reference sequence). The CDR3 DNA reads TGTGCTAGCAGCTTTCGGACAGGGGGACAAGAGACCCAGTACTTC. Amino acids: CASSFRTGGQETQYF.

This clonotype was seen more than once but under ten times. V is TRBV7-8 and J is TRBJ1-2, with 8 bases fitting TRBD1. CDR1 is SGHVS and CDR2 is FQNEAQ in the germline V gene. V lost 5 bases and J lost 8; bases outside the gene matches: 13. This CDR3 has 15 residues. CDR3 coding DNA: TGTGCCAGCAGCCCGTATGGCCAGGGGGCTAGGGGCTACACCTTC. Its protein is CASSPYGQGARGYTF.

This clonotype was observed a few times. This chain uses TRBV6-5 with TRBJ1-1; D remains ambiguous. The CDR3 loop spans 15 amino acids. The V gene lost 0 bases and the J gene lost 1 base, with 9 bases spanning the gap. Germline lookup yields CDR1 MNHEY and CDR2 SVGAGI. CDR3 sequence: CASSYSEAKNTEAFF. CDR3 nucleotides: TGTGCCAGCAGTTACTCGGAGGCGAAGAACACTGAAGCTTTCTTT.

There are a few counts of this clonotype. This chain connects TRBV6-2 or TRBV6-3 to TRBJ2-2; D unresolved. This CDR3 comprises 14 residues. The germline V and J ends were trimmed by 5 bases and 4 bases, with 11 bases remaining between them. Germline CDR1 and CDR2: MNHEY and SVGEGT. CDR3 region: CASSGPVITGELFF. CDR3 in DNA: TGTGCCAGCAGTGGTCCGGTGATCACCGGGGAGCTGTTTTTT.